The subject of this entry is one TCR beta chain. Its antigen is not known. The CDR3 covers 16 residues. The V and J ends lost 7 bases and 2 bases, in that order; junction bases with no gene match: 12. The germline gives CDR1 SQVTM, CDR2 ANQGSEA. This sample is part of a study of cytomegalovirus exposure and HLA in healthy donors. Vbeta (60) and Jbeta (13) primers were used in the PCR. The assay was immunoSEQ multiplex PCR, and TCRdb's table has in-frame clones only and misses some. In the table there are some 150,000 clones, approximately 78% of which are singletons. Findings and caveats of the study: Later on, an analysis found that several of the most significant clusters appeared to be linked to common viral pathogens, which included parvovirus B19. According to an earlier analysis, most TCR beta V segments yielded productive rearrangements about 90% or about 30% of the time. Usually a TCR sequence was rare, but some public TCRs were found in many donors. Some TCR beta chains (more than 150 of them) were listed as cytomegalovirus-associated.

This chain links TRBV29-1 with TRBJ2-5; TRBD2 matches at 11 bases. The source of this sequence is a young woman in good health and CMV-seronegative. The sample consisted of PBMCs. CDR3 coding DNA: TGCAGCGCTGAGGGGACTAGCGGAGGACGGCAAGAGACCCAGTACTTC. Protein product: CSAEGTSGGRQETQYF.